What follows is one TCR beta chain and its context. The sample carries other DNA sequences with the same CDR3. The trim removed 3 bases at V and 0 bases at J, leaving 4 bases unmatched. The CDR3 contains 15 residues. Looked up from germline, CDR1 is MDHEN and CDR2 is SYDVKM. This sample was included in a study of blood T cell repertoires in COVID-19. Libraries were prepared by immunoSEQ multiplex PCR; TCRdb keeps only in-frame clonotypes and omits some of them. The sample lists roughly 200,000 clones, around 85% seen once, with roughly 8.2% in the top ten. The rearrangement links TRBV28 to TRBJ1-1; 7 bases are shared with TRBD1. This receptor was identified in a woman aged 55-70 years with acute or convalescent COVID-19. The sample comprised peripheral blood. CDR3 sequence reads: CASSLPGQLNTEAFF. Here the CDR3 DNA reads TGTGCCAGCAGTTTGCCGGGACAGCTGAACACTGAAGCTTTCTTT.